The sequence of this T cell receptor beta chain was determined in a study of blood T cells in healthy people across ages. A second PCR of about 7 to 12 cycles used a sample-barcoded 5' primer and a J-beta primer mix. TCRdb processed the 5' RACE reads anew with MiXCR; each CDR3 protein has one entry. The sample consists of hundreds of thousands of distinct CDR3 sequences, roughly three fifths of them appearing once. General observations from the study: Researchers said unsorted PBMCs prevented a conclusive naive versus antigen-experienced comparison. Naive CD4+ cell counts and diversity both ran higher in long-lived than in aged donors.

On this clonotype: Its specificity is not known.

Peripheral blood samples of 9 to 10 milliliters were drawn from each donor. Material: blood. This clonotype was obtained from a man aged 35-49 years in good health.

In DNA, the CDR3 is TGCGCCAGCAGGGGACAGGGGGGCCCTGAAGCTTTCTTT. Protein sequence: CASRGQGGPEAFF. The rearrangement uses TRBV4-1 and TRBJ1-1; TRBD1 aligns across 11 bases. This CDR3 has 13 residues. CDR1 and CDR2 (germline): MGHRA, YSYEKL. Trimming at V came to 6 bases and at J to 6 bases, leaving 3 bases not matched to a gene.